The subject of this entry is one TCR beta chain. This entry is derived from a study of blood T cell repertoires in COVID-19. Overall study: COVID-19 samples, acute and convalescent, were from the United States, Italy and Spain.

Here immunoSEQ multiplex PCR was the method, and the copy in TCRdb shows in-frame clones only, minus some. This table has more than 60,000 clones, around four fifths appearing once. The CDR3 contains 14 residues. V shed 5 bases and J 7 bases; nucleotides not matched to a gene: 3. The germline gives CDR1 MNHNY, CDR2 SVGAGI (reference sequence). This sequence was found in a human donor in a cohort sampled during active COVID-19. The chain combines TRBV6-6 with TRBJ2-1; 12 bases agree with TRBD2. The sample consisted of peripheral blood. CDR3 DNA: TGTGCCAGCAGTCTAGCGGGGGGGCCGAATGAGCAGTTCTTC. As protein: CASSLAGGPNEQFF.